A single sample is the source of the 21 T cell receptor beta chains below, sequenced in a study of T cell clonality in common variable immunodeficiency. Generated by immunoSEQ multiplex PCR, the TCRdb table keeps only in-frame clones and is missing some. Sampling found approximately 28,000 clones, none seen once. Regarding the study as a whole: Reportedly, TCR beta sequences from common variable immunodeficiency showed fewer deletions and N-nucleotide insertions.

For these receptors, no antigen is known. The sequencing input was peripheral blood mononuclear cells. Receptors originate from a human donor with common variable immunodeficiency.

There are many counts of this clone. CDR3 DNA (partial): TGTGCCAGCAGCCCCCACTCCCTCGAATTAGGGCCTTCCTACAATGAG. This encodes CASSPHSLELGPSYNE. The CDR3 in its entirety is CASSPHSLELGPSYNEQFF. The chain has TRBV13 and TRBJ2-1; no clear D. Read coverage stops 3 residues before the CDR3 terminus; the germline J gene supplies the remainder. V dropped 5 bases and J dropped 1 base, with 24 bases sitting between them. CDR3 length: 19 amino acids. The germline V gene encodes CDR1 PRHDT and CDR2 FYEKMQ (reference sequence).

This clone occurred many times. The read is 3 residues too short to cover the CDR3 end, so that end is filled in from the germline J gene. The chain couples TRBV18 to TRBJ1-1; 9 bases line up with TRBD1. The CDR3 is 13 amino acids. From germline, CDR1 is KGHSH and CDR2 LQKENI. The V gene end was trimmed by 3 bases and the J gene end by 7 bases; junction bases not matched to a gene: 3. The CDR3 DNA, read in part, is TGTGCCAGCTCACCTGAGGGACAGGGTGAA. Translating it yields CASSPEGQGE. The CDR3 in full is CASSPEGQGEAFF.

This clone has at least ten counts. Sequencing ends 3 residues short of the CDR3 end; the germline J gene provides the rest. The chain couples TRBV19 to TRBJ2-3; 9 bases line up with TRBD2. CDR3 length: 16 amino acids. Germline values: CDR1 LNHDA, CDR2 SQIVND (reference sequence). Trimming at V came to 6 bases and at J to 4 bases, leaving 11 bases not matched to a gene. CDR3 amino acids: CASRFSSGTGADTQYF. The covered CDR3 bases are TGTGCCAGTAGGTTTTCTAGCGGGACTGGGGCAGATACG.

This clone was seen a handful of times. Sequencing ends 3 residues short of the CDR3 end; the germline J gene provides the rest. This rearrangement joins TRBV19 to TRBJ2-6; TRBD1 might be the D (6 bases). The V end lost 3 bases, the J end lost 3 bases, and 27 bases lay between the germline ends. This CDR3 comprises 21 residues. Germline-derived CDR1 and CDR2 are LNHDA and SQIVND (reference sequence). The CDR3 bases that were read are TGTGCCAGTAGTATGGGGGCCGGGACACCTTTTTTGGGCTTTGGGGCCAACGTC. This encodes CASSMGAGTPFLGFGANV. The entire CDR3 protein is CASSMGAGTPFLGFGANVLTF.

Remarks on this clone: The read ends 3 residues early relative to the CDR3; the germline J gene fills the gap. The V call is TRBV2, the J call TRBJ2-7; the D gene could be TRBD1 or TRBD2 (5 bases each). V shed 9 bases and J shed 6 bases, with 12 bases lying between them. CDR1 is SNHLY, CDR2 FYNNEI, per germline. The CDR3 length is 11 residues. The DNA read from the CDR3 is TGTGCCAGTTTGGCGAGGGGCGAG. Residues: CASLARGE. The whole CDR3 sequence is CASLARGEQYF.

Details on this clone: The read gets to within 3 residues of the CDR3 end, and the germline J gene fills in the rest. Other nucleotide sequences in the sample specify the same CDR3. The genes are TRBV7-9 and TRBJ1-1; TRBD1 agrees at 8 bases. CDR1 SEHNR and CDR2 FQNEAQ come from the germline V gene (reference sequence). The CDR3 sequence is 15 residues long. The J segment lost 4 bases and the V segment lost 4 bases, leaving 8 bases of the junction unmatched. CDR3 bases read: TGTGCCAGCAGCTGGATGACAGGGGTGGGCACTGAA. Translated, it gives CASSWMTGVGTE. The CDR3 in full is CASSWMTGVGTEAFF.

This clone has more than one count but fewer than ten. The CDR3 extends 3 residues past the end of the read, so its final part is completed from the germline J gene. The chain carries TRBV5-1 and TRBJ2-5; weak D call: TRBD1 (5 bases). Trimming cost V 7 bases and J 0 bases, with 16 bases left between them. Germline V CDR1 and CDR2: SGHRS, YFSETQ. The CDR3 is made up of 15 amino acids. The CDR3 bases that were read are TGCGCCAGCTCCCCACAGGTGGGGTACCAAGAGACC. Protein: CASSPQVGYQET. The CDR3 reads in full as CASSPQVGYQETQYF. Filled out from reference TRBV5-1 and TRBJ2-5, the complete variable domain reads KAGVTQTPRYLIKTRGQQVTLSCSPISGHRSVSWYQQTPGQGLQFLFEYFSETQRNKGNFPGRFSGRQFSNSRSEMNVSTLELGDSALYLCASSPQVGYQETQYFGPGTRLLVL.

The sample holds a few counts of this clone. Sequence at one end of the junction differs from germline and may be a read error. The DNA ends 3 residues before the CDR3 does, and the rest of the CDR3 is filled in from the germline J gene. V and J are TRBV2 and TRBJ2-5; 9 bases match TRBD2. CDR1 is SNHLY, CDR2 FYNNEI, per germline. The CDR3 extends over 17 amino acids. The CDR3 is CASREGVAGVDVETQYF. Incomplete CDR3 DNA: TGTGCCAGCAGGGAAGGGGTAGCGGGAGTCGATGTGGAGACC.

This clone appeared many times. The read terminates 3 residues ahead of where the CDR3 ends, so the germline J gene completes it. This chain connects TRBV7-9 to TRBJ2-7, with 8 bases lining up with TRBD2. With 3 bases clipped from V and 2 bases from J, the junction kept 6 bases outside the gene matches. The CDR3 runs to 15 residues. CDR1 and CDR2 (germline): SEHNR, FQNEAQ (reference sequence). CDR3 in amino acids: CASSLASGQTYEQYF. The covered CDR3 bases are TGTGCCAGCAGCTTGGCTAGCGGGCAAACCTACGAG.

This clone was seen a few times. The read gets to within 3 residues of the CDR3 end, and the germline J gene fills in the rest. The chain recombines TRBV18 with TRBJ2-1, with D perhaps matching TRBD1 (6 bases). The germline V gene encodes CDR1 KGHSH and CDR2 LQKENI. Trimming shortened V by 3 bases and J by 3 bases, and 15 bases separated the two germline ends. The CDR3 runs to 16 residues. The sequenced part of the CDR3 DNA is TGTGCCAGCTCACCCCGTGTGGGGGCTCTCTACAATGAG. Protein: CASSPRVGALYNE. The full CDR3 is CASSPRVGALYNEQFF.

The CDR3 bases that were read are TGTGCCAGCAGTAAGACTAGCGGGAGGGCGAATGAG. Amino acid sequence: CASSKTSGRANE. The entire CDR3 is CASSKTSGRANEQFF. The V gene is TRBV2, the J gene TRBJ2-1, with TRBD2 identical over 14 bases. The read stops 3 residues short of the end of the CDR3; the missing end is completed from the germline J gene. V was clipped by 5 bases and J by 7 bases; unmatched bases: 4. Germline V gene lookup returns CDR1 SNHLY and CDR2 FYNNEI. This CDR3 contains 15 residues.

Remarks on this clone: The read ends 3 residues shy of where the CDR3 ends; the end is completed using the germline J gene. The rearrangement uses TRBV18 and TRBJ1-1; weak D call: TRBD1 (6 bases). CDR1 and CDR2 (germline): KGHSH, LQKENI. Trimming stripped 6 bases from V and 3 bases from J, with 11 bases between. The CDR3 length is 13 residues. The chain's CDR3 is CASSQGRHTEAFF. CDR3 DNA, as far as it was read: TGTGCCAGCTCGCAGGGGAGGCACACTGAA.

The table lists this clone with many counts. The read gets to within 3 residues of the CDR3 end, and the germline J gene fills in the rest. The V call is TRBV5-6, the J call TRBJ1-4; D possibly corresponds to TRBD1 (5 bases). This CDR3 comprises 13 residues. Germline loops: CDR1 SGHDT, CDR2 YYEEEE. Trimming shortened V by 4 bases and J by 5 bases, and 9 bases separated the two germline ends. Incomplete CDR3 DNA: TGTGCCAGCAGCCGCGCAGGGAATGAAAAA. Its protein product is CASSRAGNEK. The CDR3 reads in full as CASSRAGNEKLFF.

The sample holds a few counts of this clone. The read finishes 3 residues shy of the CDR3 end, and the germline J gene is used to complete it. V gene TRBV2 combines with J gene TRBJ1-5, with 12 bases lining up with TRBD1. Looked up from germline, CDR1 is SNHLY and CDR2 is FYNNEI. CDR3 size: 19 residues. Unmatched junction bases numbered 9, after V lost 3 bases and J lost 0 bases. This CDR3 is CASSDDPGQGADSNQPQHF. CDR3 bases read: TGTGCCAGCAGTGACGATCCGGGACAGGGGGCCGATAGCAATCAGCCC.

This clone showed up many times. The CDR3 end falls 3 residues outside the read, so it is completed with the germline J gene. The chain is built from TRBV5-1 and TRBJ2-7; TRBD2 agrees at 7 bases. This CDR3 spans 14 amino acids. Per germline, CDR1 SGHRS and CDR2 YFSETQ. The V and J ends lost 4 bases and 2 bases, in that order; junction bases with no gene match: 6. CDR3 region: CASSTSGTTYEQYF. The CDR3 DNA, read in part, is TGCGCCAGCAGCACCAGCGGGACTACCTACGAG.

This clone was seen ten or more times. The read stops 3 residues short of the end of the CDR3; the missing end is completed from the germline J gene. The chain has TRBV18 and TRBJ1-4; tentative D call: TRBD1 (5 bases). This CDR3 is 15 amino acids long. Germline loops: CDR1 KGHSH, CDR2 LQKENI. Trimming stripped 3 bases from V and 2 bases from J, with 10 bases between. The covered CDR3 bases are TGTGCCAGCTCACCCCCGGGGACTACTAATGAAAAA. It is translated as CASSPPGTTNEK. In full, the CDR3 reads CASSPPGTTNEKLFF. Variable domain in full (rest from reference TRBV18 and TRBJ1-4): NAGVMQNPRHLVRRRGQEARLRCSPMKGHSHVYWYRQLPEEGLKFMVYLQKENIIDESGMPKERFSAEFPKEGPSILRIQQVVRGDSAAYFCASSPPGTTNEKLFFGSGTQLSVL.

This clone has a count of ten or more. The read gets to within 3 residues of the CDR3 end, and the germline J gene fills in the rest. The chain uses TRBV6-1 and TRBJ2-2; 7 bases match TRBD2. CDR3 length: 12 residues. Germline values: CDR1 MNHNS, CDR2 SASEGT. The sequenced CDR3 bases are TGTGCCAGCAGTGGAGATAGCGGGTGG. Its translation is CASSGDSGW. The whole CDR3 protein reads CASSGDSGWLFF.

This clone was counted many times. The sequenced fragment ends 3 residues before the CDR3 boundary, so the rest is inferred from the germline J gene. This chain uses TRBV20-1 with TRBJ2-3, with D perhaps matching TRBD2 (5 bases). Trimming left V 3 bases short and J 0 bases short, with 10 bases between. The CDR3 covers 14 residues. The germline CDR1 and CDR2 sequences are DFQATT and SNEGSKA (reference sequence). CDR3 bases read: TGCAGTGCTAGCCAAGAGGGTAGCACAGATACG. Translating it yields CSASQEGSTDT. In full, the CDR3 reads CSASQEGSTDTQYF.

At least ten counts were recorded for this clone. The read falls 3 residues short of the CDR3 end, and the missing part is taken from the germline J gene. The rearrangement uses TRBV7-2 and TRBJ1-2; 8 positions agree with TRBD1. The CDR3 has 15 amino acids. Germline V gene sequence: CDR1 SGHTA, CDR2 FQGNSA. The CDR3: CASSTDMTGAGGYTF. CDR3 DNA (partial): TGTGCCAGCAGCACCGATATGACAGGGGCGGGCGGC. Variable domain in full (rest from reference TRBV7-2 and TRBJ1-2): GAGVSQSPSNKVTEKGKDVELRCDPISGHTALYWYRQSLGQGLEFLIYFQGNSAPDKSGLPSDRFSAERTGGSVSTLTIQRTQQEDSAVYLCASSTDMTGAGGYTFGSGTRLTVV.

Ten or more counts support this clone. The sequence runs out 3 residues before the end of the CDR3; the remainder is reconstructed from the germline J gene. The rearrangement uses TRBV5-1 and TRBJ2-7; a possible D gene is TRBD2 (6 bases). The CDR3 consists of 14 residues. The germline V gene has CDR1 SGHRS and CDR2 YFSETQ. V was shortened by 3 bases and J by 0 bases, with 10 bases between the two germline ends. The part of the CDR3 DNA that was read is TGCGCCAGCAGCTCCCAGCGGGCCTCCTACGAG. Amino acid sequence: CASSSQRASYE. The entire CDR3 is CASSSQRASYEQYF.

This clone has at least ten counts. The read ends 3 residues shy of where the CDR3 ends; the end is completed using the germline J gene. The chain employs TRBV5-1 and TRBJ1-5, with 11 bases fitting TRBD1. The trim removed 5 bases at V and 5 bases at J, leaving 6 bases unmatched. Germline V gene data show CDR1 as SGHRS and CDR2 as YFSETQ. This CDR3 contains 15 residues. The CDR3 spells CASSTGTGGDQPQHF. The sequenced CDR3 bases are TGCGCCAGCAGTACCGGGACAGGGGGTGATCAGCCC.